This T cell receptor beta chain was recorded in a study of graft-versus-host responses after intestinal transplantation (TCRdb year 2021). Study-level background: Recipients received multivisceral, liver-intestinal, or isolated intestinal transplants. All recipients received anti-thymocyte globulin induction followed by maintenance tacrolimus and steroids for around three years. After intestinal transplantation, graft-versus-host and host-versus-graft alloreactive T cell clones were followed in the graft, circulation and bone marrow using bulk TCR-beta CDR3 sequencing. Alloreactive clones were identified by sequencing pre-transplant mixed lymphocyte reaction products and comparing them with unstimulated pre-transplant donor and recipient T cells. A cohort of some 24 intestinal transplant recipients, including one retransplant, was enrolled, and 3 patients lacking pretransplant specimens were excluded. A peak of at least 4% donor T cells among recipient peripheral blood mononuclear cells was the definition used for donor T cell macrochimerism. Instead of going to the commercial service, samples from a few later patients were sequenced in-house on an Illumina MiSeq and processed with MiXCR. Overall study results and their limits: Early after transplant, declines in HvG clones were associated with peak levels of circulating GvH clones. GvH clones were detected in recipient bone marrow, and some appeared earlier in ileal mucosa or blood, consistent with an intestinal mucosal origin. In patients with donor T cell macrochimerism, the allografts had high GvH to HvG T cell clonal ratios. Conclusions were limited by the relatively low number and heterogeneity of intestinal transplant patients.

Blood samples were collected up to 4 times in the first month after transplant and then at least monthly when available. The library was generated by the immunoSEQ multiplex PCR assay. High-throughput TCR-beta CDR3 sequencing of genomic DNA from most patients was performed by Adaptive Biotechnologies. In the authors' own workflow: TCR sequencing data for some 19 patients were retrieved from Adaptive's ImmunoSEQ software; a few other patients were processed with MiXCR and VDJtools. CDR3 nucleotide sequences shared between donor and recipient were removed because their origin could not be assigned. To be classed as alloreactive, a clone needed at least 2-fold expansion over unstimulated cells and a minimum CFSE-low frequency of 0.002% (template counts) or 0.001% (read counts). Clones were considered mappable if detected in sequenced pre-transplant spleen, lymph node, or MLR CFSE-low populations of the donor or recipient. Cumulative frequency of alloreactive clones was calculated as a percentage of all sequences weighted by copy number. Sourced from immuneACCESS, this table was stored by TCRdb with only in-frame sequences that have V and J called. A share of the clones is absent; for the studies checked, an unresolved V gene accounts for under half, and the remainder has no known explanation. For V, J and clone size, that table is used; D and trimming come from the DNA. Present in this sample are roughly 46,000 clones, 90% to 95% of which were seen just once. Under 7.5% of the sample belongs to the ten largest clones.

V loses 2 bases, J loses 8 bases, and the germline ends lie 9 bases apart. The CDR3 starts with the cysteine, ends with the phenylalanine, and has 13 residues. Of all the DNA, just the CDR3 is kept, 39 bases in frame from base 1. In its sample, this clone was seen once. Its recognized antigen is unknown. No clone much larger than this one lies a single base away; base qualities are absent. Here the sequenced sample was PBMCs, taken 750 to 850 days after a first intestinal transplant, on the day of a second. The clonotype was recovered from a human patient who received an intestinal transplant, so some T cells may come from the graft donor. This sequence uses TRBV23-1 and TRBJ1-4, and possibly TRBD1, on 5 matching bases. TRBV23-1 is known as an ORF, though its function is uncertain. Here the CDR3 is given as CASSQQGREKLFF. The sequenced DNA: TGCGCCAGCAGTCAACAGGGACGGGAAAAACTGTTTTTT.